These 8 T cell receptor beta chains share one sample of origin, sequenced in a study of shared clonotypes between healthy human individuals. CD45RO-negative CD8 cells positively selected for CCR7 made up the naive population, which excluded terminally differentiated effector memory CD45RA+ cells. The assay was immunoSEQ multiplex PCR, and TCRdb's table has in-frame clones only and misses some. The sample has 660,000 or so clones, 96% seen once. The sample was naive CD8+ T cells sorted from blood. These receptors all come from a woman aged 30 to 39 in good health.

The CDR3 nucleotides are TGTGCCAGCAGCCCCAGACTAGCGGGAGGCCGTAGGTTGGCGCAGTATTTT. Translating gives CASSPRLAGGRRLAQYF. The chain employs TRBV28 and TRBJ2-3; 13 nucleotides match TRBD2. After removal of 6 bases from V and 10 bases from J, the junction contained 16 bases not matched to a gene. CDR1 MDHEN and CDR2 SYDVKM come from the germline V gene. The CDR3 loop spans 17 amino acids.

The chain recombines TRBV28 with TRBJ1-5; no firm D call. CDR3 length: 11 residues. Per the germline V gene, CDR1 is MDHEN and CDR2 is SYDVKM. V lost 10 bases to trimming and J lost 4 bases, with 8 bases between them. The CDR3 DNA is TGTGCCACCGGGAGGAATCAGCCCCAGCATTTT. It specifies CATGRNQPQHF.

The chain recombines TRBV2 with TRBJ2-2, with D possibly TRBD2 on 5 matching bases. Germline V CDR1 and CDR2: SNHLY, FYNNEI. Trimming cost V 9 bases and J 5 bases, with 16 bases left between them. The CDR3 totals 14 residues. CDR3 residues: CASSLAALTGELFF. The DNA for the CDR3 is TGTGCCAGTTCGCTAGCAGCTCTAACCGGGGAGCTGTTTTTT.

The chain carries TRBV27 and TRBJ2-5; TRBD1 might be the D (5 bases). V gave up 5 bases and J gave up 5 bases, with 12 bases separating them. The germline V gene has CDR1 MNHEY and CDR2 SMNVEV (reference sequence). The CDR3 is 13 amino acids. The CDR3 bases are TGTGCCAGCAGTCCAGCAGGGTGGGAGACCCAGTACTTC. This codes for CASSPAGWETQYF.

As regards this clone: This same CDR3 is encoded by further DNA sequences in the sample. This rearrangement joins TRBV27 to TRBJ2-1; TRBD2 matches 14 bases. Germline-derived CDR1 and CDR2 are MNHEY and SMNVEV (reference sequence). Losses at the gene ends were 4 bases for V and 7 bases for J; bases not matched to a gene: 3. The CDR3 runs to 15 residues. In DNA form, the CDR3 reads TGTGCCAGCAGTTCAGGGACTAGCGGGAGTAATGAGCAGTTCTTC. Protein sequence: CASSSGTSGSNEQFF.

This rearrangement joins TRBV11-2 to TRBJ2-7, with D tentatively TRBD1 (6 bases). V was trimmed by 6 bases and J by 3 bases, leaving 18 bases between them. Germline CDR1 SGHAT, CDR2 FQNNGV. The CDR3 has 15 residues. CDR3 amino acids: CASSPEGHPNYEQYF. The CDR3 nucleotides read TGTGCCAGCAGTCCTGAGGGACACCCTAACTACGAGCAGTACTTC.

The CDR3 nucleotides read TGTGCCAGCAGTCCGGGACTAGCCCGTTGGGAGACCCAGTACTTC. Its protein is CASSPGLARWETQYF. The V gene is TRBV28, the J gene TRBJ2-5; 9 bases line up with TRBD2. The CDR3 contains 15 residues. Trimming took 5 bases from V and 5 from J; bases not matched to a gene: 9. The V gene's germline CDR1 is MDHEN and CDR2 SYDVKM.

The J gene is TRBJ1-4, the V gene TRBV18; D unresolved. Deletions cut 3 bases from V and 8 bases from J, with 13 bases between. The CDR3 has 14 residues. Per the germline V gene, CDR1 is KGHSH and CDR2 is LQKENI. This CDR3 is CASSPPQAYEKLFF. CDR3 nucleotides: TGTGCCAGCTCACCCCCCCAAGCGTACGAAAAACTGTTTTTT.